These 19 T cell receptor beta chains were sequenced from one sample in a study of vaccination and CD4 T cells after COVID-19. With the Oncomine TCR Beta short-read assay, DNA from cultured CD4+ T cells was sequenced. Each CDR3 protein gets one entry after TCRdb re-called the PCR reads with MiXCR. The table records some 20,000 distinct CDR3 sequences, around 47% of them present only once. Their target antigens are unknown. Treatment of the sample: roughly nine-day PBMC culture with coronavirus spike peptide pools or control peptides (ViraFEST assay). Sequences were derived from CD4+ T cells from blood, cultured in vitro, sampled before SARS-CoV-2 vaccination. The receptors derive from a human donor who had recovered from COVID-19.

This clonotype has just a few counts. The chain recombines TRBV7-9 with TRBJ2-5; perhaps TRBD1 as D (6 bases). Trimming removed 2 bases at V and 4 bases at J, with 14 bases between. This CDR3 region has 15 residues. Germline assignment: CDR1 SEHNR and CDR2 FQNEAQ (reference sequence). CDR3 nucleotide sequence: TGTGCCAGCAGCTTAAAATGGGGGCATCTAGAGACCCAGTACTTC. Amino acid sequence: CASSLKWGHLETQYF.

The chain employs TRBV20-1 and TRBJ1-2; tentative D call: TRBD1 (5 bases). In germline, CDR1 is DFQATT, CDR2 SNEGSKA (reference sequence). The CDR3 runs to 13 residues. Trimming removed 1 base from V and 2 bases from J, with 8 bases in between. The CDR3 is CSARAPGNYGYTF. The CDR3 nucleotides are TGCAGTGCTAGAGCCCCAGGGAACTATGGCTACACCTTC.

The chain combines TRBV10-1 with TRBJ2-5; 10 bases line up with TRBD2. CDR3 length equals 19 residues. With 4 bases clipped from V and 4 bases from J, the junction kept 18 bases outside the gene matches. Per the germline V gene, CDR1 is WNHNN and CDR2 is SYGVQD (reference sequence). CDR3 protein: CASSARQGGSGRPRETQYF. DNA for the CDR3: TGCGCCAGCAGTGCCAGACAGGGTGGTAGCGGGAGGCCGAGAGAGACCCAGTACTTC.

The chain carries TRBV5-1 and TRBJ1-1; D is undetermined. This CDR3 comprises 15 residues. CDR1 and CDR2 from the germline V gene are SGHRS and YFSETQ. V was clipped by 4 bases and J by 3 bases, with 16 bases between them. CDR3: CASSRVGVRDTEAFF. DNA for the CDR3: TGCGCCAGCAGCAGGGTTGGTGTTCGGGACACTGAAGCTTTCTTT.

This clonotype was picked up a small number of times. The chain combines TRBV7-9 with TRBJ1-6; D unresolved. V lost 5 bases to trimming and J lost 3 bases, with 17 bases between them. CDR3 length: 17 residues. Germline V CDR1 and CDR2: SEHNR, FQNEAQ (reference sequence). The CDR3 spells CASSRPGGTGYNSPLHF. CDR3 in DNA: TGTGCCAGCAGCCGACCTGGAGGCACCGGCTATAATTCACCCCTCCACTTT.

The sample holds one count of this clonotype. The rearrangement uses TRBV6-5 and TRBJ1-6; D call uncertain. Germline values: CDR1 MNHEY, CDR2 SVGAGI. V lost 6 bases and J lost 5, with 14 bases in between. CDR3 size: 15 residues. For the CDR3, the DNA is TGTGCCAGCAGGTCCTCGAGCCTGAATAATTCACCCCTCCACTTT. It specifies CASRSSSLNNSPLHF.

V and J are TRBV6-5 and TRBJ2-3, with TRBD2 as a possible D gene (7 bases). Germline assignment: CDR1 MNHEY and CDR2 SVGAGI. V lost 1 base and J 4 bases, leaving 15 bases between the germline ends. The CDR3 length is 16 residues. The DNA of the CDR3 is TGTGCCAGCAGTTACTTCGGGGGGCAGGGGTCAGATACGCAGTATTTT. Its protein product is CASSYFGGQGSDTQYF.

This clonotype was found a few times. Germline and junction disagree at one end, which may indicate a read error. The rearrangement links TRBV7-8 to TRBJ1-1; no definite D call. The germline gives CDR1 SGHVS, CDR2 FQNEAQ. The CDR3 runs to 13 residues. The CDR3 DNA reads TGTGCCAGTAGCTTAGGATCAGACACTGAAGCTTTCTTT. Protein: CASSLGSDTEAFF.

This clonotype was found a few times. CDR3 loop: CATSTGLAAYNEQFF. The CDR3 DNA reads as TGTGCCACCAGCACTGGACTAGCGGCATACAATGAGCAGTTCTTC. The chain links TRBV15 to TRBJ2-1, with TRBD2 matching over 10 bases. This CDR3 has 15 amino acids. CDR1 and CDR2 (germline): LNHNV, YYDKDF (reference sequence). J gave up 4 bases and V 4 bases, and 4 bases lay outside the gene matches. The entire variable domain, with the rest obtained from reference TRBV15 and TRBJ2-1, is as follows: DAMVIQNPRYQVTQFGKPVTLSCSQTLNHNVMYWYQQKSSQAPKLLFHYYDKDFNNEADTPDNFQSRRPNTSFCFLDIRSPGLGDTAMYLCATSTGLAAYNEQFFGPGTRLTVL.

The chain joins TRBV27 to TRBJ1-1; maybe TRBD1 (5 bases). Germline V gene sequence: CDR1 MNHEY, CDR2 SMNVEV (reference sequence). The CDR3 contains 15 residues. V was pared by 5 bases and J by 1 base, with 14 bases between. CDR3 sequence: CASSARQSGNTEAFF. The CDR3 region has the DNA TGTGCCAGCAGTGCGAGACAGAGTGGGAACACTGAAGCTTTCTTT.

The chain uses TRBV14 and TRBJ1-6; D possibly corresponds to TRBD1 (6 bases). V lost 5 bases to trimming and J lost 9 bases, with 17 bases between them. The CDR3 covers 15 residues. CDR1 and CDR2 from the germline V gene are SGHDN and FVKESK. The CDR3 bases are TGTGCCAGCAGCGAAGGAAACAGGGTGGGTTCACCCCTCCACTTT. It yields the protein CASSEGNRVGSPLHF.

CDR3 bases: TGTGCCAGCAGTCGACAGGGGAGGGAGACCCAGTACTTC. Amino acid sequence: CASSRQGRETQYF. The rearrangement links TRBV6-1 to TRBJ2-5; the match to TRBD1 covers 8 bases. This CDR3 region has 13 residues. Germline-derived CDR1 and CDR2 are MNHNS and SASEGT. The junction had 4 bases not matched to a gene; V was cut back by 5 bases and J by 5 bases.

This clonotype was seen a few times. This rearrangement joins TRBV2 to TRBJ1-2; the D is unclear. The CDR3 spans 15 residues. CDR1 is SNHLY and CDR2 is FYNNEI in the germline V gene. V was pared by 3 bases and J by 8 bases, with 19 bases between. Written as DNA, the CDR3 is TGTGCCAGCAGTGAGTTTGTTGCCCCACGAGAGGGCTACACCTTC. Its translation: CASSEFVAPREGYTF.

This clonotype was picked up a small number of times. This chain links TRBV7-7 with TRBJ1-1; no clear D gene. This CDR3 spans 13 amino acids. Looked up from germline, CDR1 is SSHAT and CDR2 is FNYEAQ (reference sequence). V gave up 1 base and J gave up 1 base, with 4 bases separating them. CDR3 sequence: CASSLGENTEAFF. The DNA of the CDR3 is TGTGCCAGCAGCTTAGGAGAGAACACTGAAGCTTTCTTT.

V is TRBV20-1 and J is TRBJ2-5; TRBD1 might be the D (6 bases). CDR3 size: 15 residues. The V and J ends lost 3 bases and 4 bases respectively, with 18 bases between them. Germline assignment: CDR1 DFQATT and CDR2 SNEGSKA (reference sequence). The CDR3 DNA follows: TGCAGTGCTAGCGGCCCCGGGCAGGGGAGAGAGACCCAGTACTTC. This encodes CSASGPGQGRETQYF.

The J gene is TRBJ2-5, the V gene TRBV6-2 or TRBV6-3; D is possibly TRBD2 (6 bases). Germline CDR1 reads MNHEY; CDR2 reads SVGEGT. V dropped 4 bases and J dropped 5 bases, with 17 bases sitting between them. This CDR3 has 15 residues. CDR3 protein: CASSSSLGRGETQYF. Here the CDR3 DNA reads TGTGCCAGCAGTTCCAGCCTCGGGAGAGGGGAGACCCAGTACTTC.

V and J are TRBV28 and TRBJ2-2; D unclear. The V end was cut by 3 bases, the J end by 3 bases, with 20 bases between. The CDR3 covers 18 residues. CDR1 is MDHEN and CDR2 is SYDVKM in the germline V gene. The CDR3 nucleotides are TGTGCCAGCAGTTTCCCCCAGCCCAAAGGACCGGACACCGGGGAGCTGTTTTTT. Its protein product is CASSFPQPKGPDTGELFF.

A word on this clonotype: The junction shows a germline mismatch at one end, possibly a read error. This rearrangement joins TRBV6-5 to TRBJ1-1; 9 bases line up with TRBD1. The CDR3 runs to 16 residues. The germline V gene encodes CDR1 MNHEY and CDR2 SVGAGI. CDR3 sequence reads: CANSSTGGVVNTEAFF. DNA of the CDR3: TGTGCCAACAGTTCGACAGGGGGGGTCGTGAACACTGAAGCTTTCTTT.

This clonotype was seen a handful of times. This chain links TRBV19 with TRBJ1-6; D is unclear. Germline assignment: CDR1 LNHDA and CDR2 SQIVND (reference sequence). V lost 4 bases to trimming and J lost 7 bases, with 8 bases between them. This CDR3 has 13 residues. The chain's CDR3 is CASSSTENSPLHF. CDR3 DNA sequence: TGTGCCAGTAGTAGTACGGAGAATTCACCCCTCCACTTT.